Sequencing of this TCR beta chain was carried out in a study of shared clonotypes between healthy human individuals. Clones were sequenced by immunoSEQ multiplex PCR, and TCRdb holds only the in-frame ones, with some missing. Among over 950,000 clones, roughly 80% were seen once, and the ten largest hold 0.89%. Regarding the study as a whole: For naive CD4 cells, 4% to 5% of clonotypes were shared across four donors.

V was clipped by 4 bases and J by 3 bases; unmatched bases: 5. Germline loops: CDR1 MDHEN, CDR2 SYDVKM. The length of the CDR3 is 15 residues. Turning to this clone: Antigen unknown.

The sequenced sample was memory CD4+ T cells from PBMCs. Specified subset: CD45RA-negative fraction. The sequence was collected from a man aged 18 to 30 in good health. Some clones in this sample may be carry-over from other donors' samples. This chain uses TRBV28 with TRBJ2-7; 11 bases align to TRBD1. The CDR3 protein is CASSSHGTGGYEQYF. The DNA of the CDR3 is TGTGCCAGCAGTTCGCATGGGACAGGGGGCTACGAGCAGTACTTC.